Shown below are 28 T cell receptor beta chains from a single sample sequenced in a study of cytomegalovirus exposure and HLA in healthy donors. Assay used: immunoSEQ multiplex PCR; TCRdb lists only in-frame clones, some missing. The profile covers 150,000 to 200,000 clones, with roughly four fifths appearing a single time and 2.5% to 3% taken by the ten largest. Sequencing used PBMCs. These receptors were obtained from a woman in her late teens or twenties in good health and CMV-seropositive.

J is TRBJ2-3 and V is TRBV6-1; perhaps TRBD2 as D (6 bases). The CDR3 is 15 amino acids. From germline, CDR1 is MNHNS and CDR2 SASEGT. Trimming shortened V by 4 bases and J by 1 base, and 12 bases separated the two germline ends. Here the CDR3 reads CASSVGQRGTDTQYF. CDR3 coding DNA: TGTGCCAGCAGTGTTGGCCAGCGGGGCACAGATACGCAGTATTTT.

The chain has TRBV5-1 and TRBJ1-1, with D perhaps matching TRBD1 (6 bases). V lost 1 base and J 6 bases, leaving 19 bases between the germline ends. Germline loops: CDR1 SGHRS, CDR2 YFSETQ. CDR3 length: 16 residues. The CDR3 region is CASSLRAGVELSEAFF. The CDR3 DNA follows: TGCGCCAGCAGCTTGCGGGCAGGGGTTGAGTTATCTGAAGCTTTCTTT.

The V and J genes are TRBV5-6 and TRBJ2-4; maybe TRBD2 (5 bases). Germline V gives CDR1 SGHDT, CDR2 YYEEEE. The V gene lost 0 bases and the J gene lost 0 bases, with 16 bases spanning the gap. The CDR3 is 18 amino acids. The CDR3 spells CASSLGPRQGLAKNIQYF. The DNA for the CDR3 is TGTGCCAGCAGCTTGGGGCCCCGACAAGGACTAGCCAAAAACATTCAGTACTTC.

This chain joins TRBV4-1 and TRBJ1-2, with a possible D match to TRBD1 (6 bases). Germline-derived CDR1 and CDR2 are MGHRA and YSYEKL. The CDR3 is 16 residues long. V was clipped by 6 bases and J by 4 bases, with 21 bases between them. The CDR3: CASRPEAAGAIYGYTF. CDR3 nucleotide sequence: TGCGCCAGCAGACCCGAAGCCGCGGGGGCTATCTATGGCTACACCTTC.

The V and J genes are TRBV5-4 and TRBJ2-5, with 11 bases identical to TRBD1. CDR1 is SGHNT and CDR2 is YYREEE in the germline V gene (reference sequence). The J segment lost 4 bases and the V segment lost 4 bases, leaving 9 bases of the junction unmatched. The CDR3 covers 16 residues. CDR3 amino acids: CASSPPRTGGGETQYF. CDR3 bases: TGTGCCAGCAGCCCCCCCAGGACAGGGGGCGGAGAGACCCAGTACTTC.

V gene TRBV6-6 combines with J gene TRBJ1-2, with D perhaps matching TRBD1 (5 bases). V gave up 4 bases and J gave up 6 bases, with 12 bases separating them. The CDR3 sequence is 13 residues long. Germline lookup yields CDR1 MNHNY and CDR2 SVGAGI (reference sequence). CDR3 residues: CASSSRVADGYTF. The CDR3 DNA follows: TGTGCCAGCAGTTCCAGGGTAGCAGATGGCTACACCTTC.

The rearrangement links TRBV10-2 to TRBJ2-7; weak D call: TRBD1 (5 bases). The length of the CDR3 is 17 residues. V lost 6 bases, J lost 2 bases, and 23 bases lay in between. Germline CDR1 and CDR2: WSHSY and SAAADI. The CDR3 nucleotides are TGCGCCAGCAGGGCCAAAGACTCAGGGAAGAGGACCTACGAGCAGTACTTC. Its protein product is CASRAKDSGKRTYEQYF.

This clone is medium-sized (0.01 to 0.1%) in the sample. This chain connects TRBV6-4 to TRBJ2-1; 12 bases match TRBD2. This CDR3 has 15 amino acids. After removal of 6 bases from V and 4 bases from J, the junction contained 4 bases not matched to a gene. Per germline, CDR1 MRHNA and CDR2 SNTAGT. The CDR3 bases are TGTGCCAGCAGCCAGACTAGCGGGGGTTACAATGAGCAGTTCTTC. Its protein is CASSQTSGGYNEQFF.

CDR3 nucleotide sequence: TGTGCCAGCAGTTACCAGGAGGGTTCACCCCTCCACTTT. This gives the protein CASSYQEGSPLHF. The chain uses TRBV6-5 and TRBJ1-6; the D is unclear. CDR1 is MNHEY, CDR2 SVGAGI, per germline. The CDR3 has 13 residues. V lost 2 bases, J lost 9 bases, and 8 bases lay in between.

On this clone: The sample contains more than one DNA sequence encoding this CDR3. The CDR3 region has the DNA TGTGCCAGCAGCCCCGGAGGAAGCAATCAGCCCCAGCATTTT. Translation gives CASSPGGSNQPQHF. J is TRBJ1-5 and V is TRBV28; D not certain. V lost 6 bases and J 1 base, leaving 10 bases between the germline ends. Germline CDR1 MDHEN, CDR2 SYDVKM. This CDR3 spans 14 amino acids.

The chain links TRBV2 to TRBJ2-1; 8 nucleotides align to TRBD1. The CDR3 has 13 amino acids. In germline, CDR1 is SNHLY, CDR2 FYNNEI. V gave up 8 bases and J gave up 2 bases; unmatched junction bases: 2. CDR3 sequence: CASQGATYNEQFF. CDR3 nucleotide sequence: TGTGCCAGCCAGGGGGCAACCTACAATGAGCAGTTCTTC. The full variable domain, in which reference TRBV2 and TRBJ2-1 provide the parts outside the CDR3, is EPEVTQTPSHQVTQMGQEVILRCVPISNHLYFYWYRQILGQKVEFLVSFYNNEISEKSEIFDDQFSVERPDGSNFTLKIRSTKLEDSAMYFCASQGATYNEQFFGPGTRLTVL.

The V gene is TRBV11-3, the J gene TRBJ1-1; 7 bases are a match to TRBD1. After removal of 5 bases from V and 1 base from J, the junction contained 4 bases not matched to a gene. The germline CDR1 and CDR2 sequences are SGHNT and YENEEA. This CDR3 has 14 amino acids. CDR3 coding DNA: TGTGCCAGCAGCCGACAGGGACCGAACACTGAAGCTTTCTTT. Amino acids: CASSRQGPNTEAFF.

This clone has a single count. The chain couples TRBV9 to TRBJ1-2; TRBD1 might be the D (6 bases). This CDR3 is 13 amino acids long. The germline gives CDR1 SGDLS, CDR2 YYNGEE. V was cut by 0 bases and J by 5 bases, with 8 bases left in between. The chain's CDR3 is CASSVDTGYGYTF. The CDR3 coding sequence is TGTGCCAGCAGCGTAGACACAGGGTATGGCTACACCTTC. The full variable domain, its missing parts supplied by reference TRBV9 and TRBJ1-2, is DSGVTQTPKHLITATGQRVTLRCSPRSGDLSVYWYQQSLDQGLQFLIQYYNGEERAKGNILERFSAQQFPDLHSELNLSSLELGDSALYFCASSVDTGYGYTFGSGTRLTVV.

The chain carries TRBV6-5 and TRBJ2-2, with a tentative D call TRBD1 (5 bases). The CDR3 loop spans 15 amino acids. Trimming shortened V by 2 bases and J by 4 bases, and 11 bases separated the two germline ends. From germline, CDR1 is MNHEY and CDR2 SVGAGI. The CDR3 here is CASSYAQGVTGELFF. In nucleotides, the CDR3 is TGTGCCAGCAGTTACGCGCAGGGTGTCACCGGGGAGCTGTTTTTT.

J is TRBJ1-1 and V is TRBV5-1; a possible D gene is TRBD1 (6 bases). V shed 1 base and J shed 4 bases, with 14 bases lying between them. The length of the CDR3 is 15 residues. Germline-derived CDR1 and CDR2 are SGHRS and YFSETQ. In DNA form, the CDR3 reads TGCGCCAGCAGCTTGTCCAGGGGTGGCTTCACTGAAGCTTTCTTT. This encodes CASSLSRGGFTEAFF.

This chain links TRBV7-9 with TRBJ2-2; TRBD1 matches at 8 bases. The V gene end was trimmed by 2 bases and the J gene end by 5 bases; junction bases not matched to a gene: 13. Germline CDR1 is SEHNR and CDR2 is FQNEAQ (reference sequence). The CDR3 is 18 residues long. Here the CDR3 reads CASSLRAWTGPGTGELFF. CDR3 sequence (DNA): TGTGCCAGCAGCTTAAGGGCCTGGACAGGGCCAGGGACCGGGGAGCTGTTTTTT.

The rearrangement uses TRBV5-1 and TRBJ2-2; 12 bases line up with TRBD2. Germline assignment: CDR1 SGHRS and CDR2 YFSETQ. The V gene end was trimmed by 10 bases and the J gene end by 6 bases; junction bases not matched to a gene: 10. CDR3 length: 15 residues. The CDR3 sequence is CACSVGTSGPGELFF. CDR3 in DNA: TGCGCCTGCTCCGTCGGGACTAGCGGGCCCGGGGAGCTGTTTTTT. The full variable domain, rest sourced from reference TRBV5-1 and TRBJ2-2, is KAGVTQTPRYLIKTRGQQVTLSCSPISGHRSVSWYQQTPGQGLQFLFEYFSETQRNKGNFPGRFSGRQFSNSRSEMNVSTLELGDSALYLCACSVGTSGPGELFFGEGSRLTVL.

The chain couples TRBV2 to TRBJ2-3; weak D call: TRBD2 (5 bases). The CDR3 runs 15 residues. The V end was cut by 9 bases, the J end by 2 bases, with 18 bases between. Germline CDR1 SNHLY, CDR2 FYNNEI. The CDR3 bases are TGTGCCAGTAGGAGCGGCCCGACTTTCACAGATACGCAGTATTTT. Translated, it gives CASRSGPTFTDTQYF.

The rearrangement joins TRBV9 to TRBJ1-6; possibly TRBD1 for D (5 bases). The CDR3 has 15 amino acids. Germline CDR1 reads SGDLS; CDR2 reads YYNGEE. Trimming removed 0 bases from V and 4 bases from J, with 8 bases in between. The CDR3 reads CASSVGGIYNSPLHF. CDR3 nucleotide sequence: TGTGCCAGCAGCGTAGGGGGCATTTATAATTCACCCCTCCACTTT.

This chain connects TRBV7-6 to TRBJ1-1; D call uncertain. The germline CDR1 and CDR2 sequences are SGHVS and FNYEAQ. V was pared by 1 base and J by 1 base, with 13 bases between. The CDR3 is 16 residues long. CDR3 sequence (DNA): TGTGCCAGCAGCTTAGGTGTGGCATCCGCGAACACTGAAGCTTTCTTT. Its protein product is CASSLGVASANTEAFF. Supplemented by reference TRBV7-6 and TRBJ1-1, the full variable domain reads GAGVSQSPRYKVTKRGQDVALRCDPISGHVSLYWYRQALGQGPEFLTYFNYEAQQDKSGLPNDRFSAERPEGSISTLTIQRTEQRDSAMYRCASSLGVASANTEAFFGQGTRLTVV.

This chain connects TRBV2 to TRBJ2-3, with 8 bases aligning to TRBD1. CDR3 size: 15 residues. Germline V CDR1 and CDR2: SNHLY, FYNNEI. The V and J ends lost 7 bases and 3 bases, in that order; junction bases with no gene match: 9. CDR3 sequence (DNA): TGTGCCAGCATGGGGGGTAGGACAGGGACAGATACGCAGTATTTT. It translates to CASMGGRTGTDTQYF.

The rearrangement joins TRBV6-1 to TRBJ1-6, with D perhaps matching TRBD1 (6 bases). CDR1 MNHNS and CDR2 SASEGT come from the germline V gene. V lost 3 bases and J lost 7, with 13 bases in between. The CDR3 is 15 residues long. The CDR3 DNA sequence: TGTGCCAGCAGTGACAGGGGAGTGGGAAATTCACCCCTCCACTTT. It encodes CASSDRGVGNSPLHF.

This sequence joins TRBV7-9 and TRBJ1-2, with no clear D. CDR3 length: 14 residues. Germline V gene lookup returns CDR1 SEHNR and CDR2 FQNEAQ (reference sequence). V was clipped by 1 base and J by 7 bases, with 13 bases between them. The CDR3 sequence is CASSLGGPSGGYTF. CDR3 in DNA: TGTGCCAGCAGCTTAGGCGGGCCGAGCGGTGGCTACACCTTC.

On this clone: One end of the junction varies from germline; a read error may be responsible. The chain uses TRBV7-2 and TRBJ1-2; D gene ambiguous. Germline V gives CDR1 SGHTA, CDR2 FQGNSA. This CDR3 has 11 residues. DNA of the CDR3: TGTGCCAGCAGCTTAAGTTTTCAGTTTTCCTTC. Translating it yields CASSLSFQFSF.

The chain employs TRBV7-6 and TRBJ2-2, with 8 positions matching TRBD2. There are 15 residues in the CDR3. Germline loops: CDR1 SGHVS, CDR2 FNYEAQ. With 3 bases clipped from V and 0 bases from J, the junction kept 0 bases outside the gene matches. The CDR3 DNA is TGTGCCAGCAGCTTCGGGGGGGCGAACACCGGGGAGCTGTTTTTT. Translating it yields CASSFGGANTGELFF.

The J gene is TRBJ2-3, the V gene TRBV11-2, with TRBD2 matching over 7 bases. Trimming removed 1 base from V and 6 bases from J; junction bases left unmatched: 10. CDR1 and CDR2 (germline): SGHAT, FQNNGV. This CDR3 has 16 amino acids. The CDR3 region is CASSLGAGGGVDTQYF. In DNA form, the CDR3 reads TGTGCCAGCAGCTTAGGGGCTGGTGGGGGGGTCGATACGCAGTATTTT.

The sample holds one count of this clone. The chain uses TRBV9 and TRBJ2-7; 7 bases are a match to TRBD2. Per the germline V gene, CDR1 is SGDLS and CDR2 is YYNGEE. The length of the CDR3 is 14 residues. V was clipped by 0 bases and J by 7 bases; unmatched bases: 7. CDR3 in DNA: TGTGCCAGCAGCGTAGCCGGGGGGACGGGTGAGCAGTACTTC. This sequence encodes CASSVAGGTGEQYF.

V is TRBV7-2 and J is TRBJ2-7; perhaps TRBD2 as D (6 bases). This CDR3 spans 13 amino acids. Germline V gene sequence: CDR1 SGHTA, CDR2 FQGNSA. Trimming left V 1 base short and J 6 bases short, with 10 bases between. CDR3 DNA: TGTGCCAGCAGCTTAGTTGGAGGGGCCGAGCAGTACTTC. Encoded protein: CASSLVGGAEQYF.